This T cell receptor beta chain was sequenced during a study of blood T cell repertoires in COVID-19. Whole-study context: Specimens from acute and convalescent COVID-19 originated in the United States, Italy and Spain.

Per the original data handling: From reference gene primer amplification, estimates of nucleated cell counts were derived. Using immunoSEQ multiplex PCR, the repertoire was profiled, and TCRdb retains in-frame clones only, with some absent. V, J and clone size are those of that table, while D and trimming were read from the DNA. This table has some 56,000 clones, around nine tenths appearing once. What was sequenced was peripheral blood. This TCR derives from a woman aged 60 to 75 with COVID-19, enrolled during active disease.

CDR3 sequence reads: CASSEWGRGIGEAFF. CDR3 in DNA: TGTGCCAGCAGTGAATGGGGCAGGGGGATAGGTGAAGCTTTCTTT. V gene TRBV25-1 combines with J gene TRBJ1-1; 7 bases map to TRBD1. V dropped 1 base and J dropped 7; count of bases not matched to a gene: 9. CDR1 is MGHDK, CDR2 SYGVNS, per germline. The CDR3 sequence is 15 residues long.